This is a list of T cell receptor beta chains from one sample in a study of blood T cell repertoires in COVID-19. Sequencing was performed with immunoSEQ multiplex PCR; in TCRdb, only in-frame clones are kept and a portion is missing. In the table there are around 97,000 clones, almost 85% of which are singletons. The source material was peripheral blood. The receptors were gathered from a man in his sixties or seventies with acute or convalescent COVID-19. CDR3s include the opening cysteine and the closing phenylalanine or tryptophan. The D gene is left open where the match is weak. A clone size is listed for some rows: how often the clone was seen (once, few, many), or a class if it is expanded.

TRBV11-2	TRBJ1-2	.	.	CASFGVNYGYTF
TRBV14	TRBJ2-5	TRBD2	.	CASSQLAGAYQETQYF
TRBV20-1	TRBJ2-7	.	.	CSARGPYEQYF
TRBV7-9	TRBJ1-2	.	.	CASSPLMGTPYGYTF
TRBV6-1	TRBJ1-1	.	.	CASSEPRLQEHTEAFF
TRBV13	TRBJ2-1	.	.	CASSSFGSDWGDNEQFF
TRBV19	TRBJ1-5	.	.	CASSGRDQGFNQPQHF
TRBV3-1/TRBV3-2	TRBJ1-4	TRBD1	.	CASSPRQGGEKLFF
TRBV18	TRBJ2-7	TRBD2	.	CASSLSSGGRPYEQYF
TRBV28	TRBJ1-6	.	.	CASSPAGEVYNSPLHF
TRBV6-6	TRBJ2-7	TRBD1	.	CASTKSRGLTYEQYF
TRBV21-1	TRBJ1-1	.	.	CASSYRDREAFF
TRBV18	TRBJ1-5	.	.	CASSETGSNQPQHF
TRBV6-5	TRBJ1-1	.	few	CASRSGFWTEAFF
TRBV30	TRBJ1-5	.	.	CAWSSGTLLNKPQHF
TRBV29-1	TRBJ2-7	TRBD2	many	CSVSSGTYEQYF
TRBV6-1	TRBJ2-5	TRBD2	.	CASSEAHLAGASGKTQYF
TRBV6-4	TRBJ2-1	TRBD2	once	CASSLVAGGDNEQFF
TRBV11-1	TRBJ2-3	TRBD1	.	CASSPQGTDTQYF
TRBV14	TRBJ2-3	.	.	CASSHGNTDTQYF
TRBV6-5	TRBJ2-7	TRBD1	.	CASSPRQGTGEQYF
TRBV15	TRBJ1-1	TRBD1	.	CATSKGQGNTEAFF
TRBV3-1/TRBV3-2	TRBJ1-6	TRBD1	.	CASSKDRVNSPLHF
TRBV6-2/TRBV6-3	TRBJ1-5	TRBD1	.	CASNPDRAQPQHF
TRBV3-1/TRBV3-2	TRBJ1-5	TRBD1	once	CASSFTGDQPQHF
TRBV11-2	TRBJ1-6	TRBD1	.	CATSLDRANSPLHF
TRBV30	TRBJ2-7	.	once	CAWSAQLDLGGLAGDGEQYF
TRBV5-1	TRBJ2-7	.	.	CASSNVQGSLGYEQYF
TRBV5-8	TRBJ1-1	TRBD1	.	CASRLTGINTEAFF
TRBV10-3	TRBJ2-2	TRBD1	.	CAIRGDRGPPHTGELFF
TRBV29-1	TRBJ1-1	.	.	CSVVTGRRNTEAFF
TRBV5-6	TRBJ1-2	.	.	CASSLILTTVIGYTF